This T cell receptor (beta chain) comes out of a study of regulatory T cells in long-lasting Graves disease. Study outcomes and limitations: When disease was persistent, TRBV28, TRBJ1-2 and TRBJ2-5 were the favored segments.

The CDR3 is 16 residues long. With 5 bases clipped from V and 4 bases from J, the junction kept 11 bases outside the gene matches. The time point: newly diagnosed GD, antithyroid drugs for less than 3 months. Construction of the TCR library relied on RNA isolated from PBMCs. TCR beta libraries were built with iRepertoire HTBI primers and Arm-PCR of CDR3 regions. TCRdb fed the multiplex PCR reads into MiXCR, producing one record per CDR3 protein. The profile shows roughly 420,000 distinct CDR3 sequences, 14% of them singletons. This clonotype was picked up many times. Antigen: not known. A further study also used this sample, focusing on T cells in Graves' hyperthyroidism and ophthalmopathy. As that report states: First-round RT-PCR targeting the TCR CDR3 was performed with the HTBI primer set.

V is TRBV12-3 or TRBV12-4 and J is TRBJ1-2, with TRBD1 matching 9 bases. This receptor was obtained from a woman aged 45-60 years with Graves disease. The sequenced sample was peripheral blood mononuclear cells (PBMCs), obtained at new diagnosis, from a patient treated with antithyroid drugs. The DNA for the CDR3 is TGTGCCAGCAGTCCCACCCCACAGGGGGCGTCCTATGGCTACACCTTC. Amino acids: CASSPTPQGASYGYTF.